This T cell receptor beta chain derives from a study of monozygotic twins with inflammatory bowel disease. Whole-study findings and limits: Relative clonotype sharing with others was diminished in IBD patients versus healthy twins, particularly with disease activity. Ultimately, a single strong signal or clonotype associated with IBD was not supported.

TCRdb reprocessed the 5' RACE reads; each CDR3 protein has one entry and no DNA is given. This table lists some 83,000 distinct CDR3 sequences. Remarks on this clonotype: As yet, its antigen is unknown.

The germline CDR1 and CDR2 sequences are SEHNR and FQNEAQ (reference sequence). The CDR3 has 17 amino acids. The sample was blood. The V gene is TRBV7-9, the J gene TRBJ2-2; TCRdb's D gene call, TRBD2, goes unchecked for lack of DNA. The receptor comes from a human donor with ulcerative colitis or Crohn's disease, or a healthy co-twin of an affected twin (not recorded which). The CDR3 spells CASSLAWLAGVTGELFF.